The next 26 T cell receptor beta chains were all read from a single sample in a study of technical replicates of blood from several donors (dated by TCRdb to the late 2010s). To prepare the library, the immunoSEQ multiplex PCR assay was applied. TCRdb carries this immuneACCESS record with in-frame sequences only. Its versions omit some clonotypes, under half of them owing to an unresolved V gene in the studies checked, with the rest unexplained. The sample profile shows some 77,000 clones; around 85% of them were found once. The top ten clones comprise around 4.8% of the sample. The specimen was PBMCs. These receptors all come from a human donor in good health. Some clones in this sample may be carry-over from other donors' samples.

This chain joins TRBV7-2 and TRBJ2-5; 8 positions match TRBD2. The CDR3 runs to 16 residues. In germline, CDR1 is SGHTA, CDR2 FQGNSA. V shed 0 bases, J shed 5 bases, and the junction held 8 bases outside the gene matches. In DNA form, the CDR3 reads TGTGCCAGCAGCTTAGCGCTCCGGGGGGGCGGGGAGACCCAGTACTTC. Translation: CASSLALRGGGETQYF.

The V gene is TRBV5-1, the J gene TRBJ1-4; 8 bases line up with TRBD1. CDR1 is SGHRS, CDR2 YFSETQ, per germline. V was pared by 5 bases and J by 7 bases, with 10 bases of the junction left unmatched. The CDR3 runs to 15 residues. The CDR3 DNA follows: TGCGCCAGCAGGTTATCAGGGGGCCAACGTGAAAAACTGTTTTTT. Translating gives CASRLSGGQREKLFF.

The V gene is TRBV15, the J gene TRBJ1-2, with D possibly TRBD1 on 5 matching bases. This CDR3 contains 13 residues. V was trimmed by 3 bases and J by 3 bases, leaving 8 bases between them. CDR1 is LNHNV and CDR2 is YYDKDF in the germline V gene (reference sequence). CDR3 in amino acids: CATSRGGDYGYTF. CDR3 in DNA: TGTGCCACCAGCAGGGGGGGAGACTATGGCTACACCTTC.

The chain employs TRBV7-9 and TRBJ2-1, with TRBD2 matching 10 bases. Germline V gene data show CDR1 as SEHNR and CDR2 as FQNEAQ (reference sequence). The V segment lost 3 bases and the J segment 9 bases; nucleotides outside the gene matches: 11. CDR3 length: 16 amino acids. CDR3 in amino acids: CASSFTGTSASLEQFF. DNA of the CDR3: TGTGCCAGCAGCTTTACCGGGACTAGCGCCAGTCTTGAGCAGTTCTTC.

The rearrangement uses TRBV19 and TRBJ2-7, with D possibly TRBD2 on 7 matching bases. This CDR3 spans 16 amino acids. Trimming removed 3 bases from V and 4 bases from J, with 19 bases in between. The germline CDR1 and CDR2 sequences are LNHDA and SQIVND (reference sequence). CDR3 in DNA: TGTGCCAGTAGTATCCCCGGAGGGGGAGGGTCGTACGAGCAGTACTTC. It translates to CASSIPGGGGSYEQYF. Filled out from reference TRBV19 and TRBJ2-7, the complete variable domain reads DGGITQSPKYLFRKEGQNVTLSCEQNLNHDAMYWYRQDPGQGLRLIYYSQIVNDFQKGDIAEGYSVSREKKESFPLTVTSAQKNPTAFYLCASSIPGGGGSYEQYFGPGTRLTVT.

In DNA form, the CDR3 reads TGTGCCAGCAGGCGAGGAGGTCTAGCGGGAGCCGAGCAGTACTTC. This encodes CASRRGGLAGAEQYF. This chain links TRBV28 with TRBJ2-7, with TRBD2 matching over 10 bases. The CDR3 contains 15 residues. Germline CDR1 and CDR2: MDHEN and SYDVKM. With 6 bases clipped from V and 6 bases from J, the junction kept 11 bases outside the gene matches. The whole variable domain, filled in from reference TRBV28 and TRBJ2-7, reads DVKVTQSSRYLVKRTGEKVFLECVQDMDHENMFWYRQDPGLGLRLIYFSYDVKMKEKGDIPEGYSVSREKKERFSLILESASTNQTSMYLCASRRGGLAGAEQYFGPGTRLTVT.

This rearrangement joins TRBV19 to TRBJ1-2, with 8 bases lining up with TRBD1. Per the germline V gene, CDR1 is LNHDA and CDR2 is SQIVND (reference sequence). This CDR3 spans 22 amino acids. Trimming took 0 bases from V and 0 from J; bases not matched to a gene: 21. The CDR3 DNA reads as TGTGCCAGTAGTATAGAGGTGTTGATTTTGGGACAGGCCACTCCGGCTAACTATGGCTACACCTTC. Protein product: CASSIEVLILGQATPANYGYTF. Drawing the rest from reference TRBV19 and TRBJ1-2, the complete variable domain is DGGITQSPKYLFRKEGQNVTLSCEQNLNHDAMYWYRQDPGQGLRLIYYSQIVNDFQKGDIAEGYSVSREKKESFPLTVTSAQKNPTAFYLCASSIEVLILGQATPANYGYTFGSGTRLTVV.

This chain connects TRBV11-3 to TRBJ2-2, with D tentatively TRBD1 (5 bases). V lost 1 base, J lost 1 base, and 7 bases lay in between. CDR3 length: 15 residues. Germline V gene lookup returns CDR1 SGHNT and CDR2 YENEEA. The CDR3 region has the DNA TGTGCCAGCAGCTTAGGACAGCGGAACACCGGGGAGCTGTTTTTT. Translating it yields CASSLGQRNTGELFF. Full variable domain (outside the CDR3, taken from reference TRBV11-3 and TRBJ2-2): EAGVVQSPRYKIIEKKQPVAFWCNPISGHNTLYWYLQNLGQGPELLIRYENEEAVDDSQLPKDRFSAERLKGVDSTLKIQPAELGDSAVYLCASSLGQRNTGELFFGEGSRLTVL.

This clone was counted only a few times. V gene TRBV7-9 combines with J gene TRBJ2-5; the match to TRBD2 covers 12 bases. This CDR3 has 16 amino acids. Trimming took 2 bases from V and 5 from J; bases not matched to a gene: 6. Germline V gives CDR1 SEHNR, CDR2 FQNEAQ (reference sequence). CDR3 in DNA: TGTGCCAGCAGCTTACTAGCGGGAGGGCCCCTGGAGACCCAGTACTTC. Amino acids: CASSLLAGGPLETQYF.

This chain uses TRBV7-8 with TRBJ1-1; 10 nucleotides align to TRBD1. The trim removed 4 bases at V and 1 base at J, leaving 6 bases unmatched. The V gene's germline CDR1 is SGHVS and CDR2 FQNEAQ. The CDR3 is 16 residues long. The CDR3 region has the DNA TGTGCCAGCAGCTACGATAGGACAGGGGGGAACACTGAAGCTTTCTTT. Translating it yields CASSYDRTGGNTEAFF.

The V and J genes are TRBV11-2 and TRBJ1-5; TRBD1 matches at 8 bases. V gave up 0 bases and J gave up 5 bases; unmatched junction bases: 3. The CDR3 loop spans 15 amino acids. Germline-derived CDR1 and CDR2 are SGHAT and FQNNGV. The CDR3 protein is CASSLEQGGHQPQHF. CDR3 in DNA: TGTGCCAGCAGCTTAGAACAGGGGGGGCATCAGCCCCAGCATTTT. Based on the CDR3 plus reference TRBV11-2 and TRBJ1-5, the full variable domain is EAGVAQSPRYKIIEKRQSVAFWCNPISGHATLYWYQQILGQGPKLLIQFQNNGVVDDSQLPKDRFSAERLKGVDSTLKIQPAKLEDSAVYLCASSLEQGGHQPQHFGDGTRLSIL.

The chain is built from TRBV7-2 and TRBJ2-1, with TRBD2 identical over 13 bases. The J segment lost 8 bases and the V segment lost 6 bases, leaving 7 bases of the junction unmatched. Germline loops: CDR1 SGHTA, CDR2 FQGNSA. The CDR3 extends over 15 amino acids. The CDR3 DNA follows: TGTGCCAGCAGTTTTACTAGCGGGGGGGGGCATGAGCAGTTCTTC. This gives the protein CASSFTSGGGHEQFF.

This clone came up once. For the CDR3, the DNA is TGTGCCAGCAGCTTCGGAGCAGGGGGAATGGGAGATACGCAGTATTTT. This gives the protein CASSFGAGGMGDTQYF. This rearrangement joins TRBV7-8 to TRBJ2-3; TRBD1 agrees at 7 bases. This CDR3 has 16 residues. Trimming took 3 bases from V and 5 from J; bases not matched to a gene: 11. Germline CDR1 is SGHVS and CDR2 is FQNEAQ.

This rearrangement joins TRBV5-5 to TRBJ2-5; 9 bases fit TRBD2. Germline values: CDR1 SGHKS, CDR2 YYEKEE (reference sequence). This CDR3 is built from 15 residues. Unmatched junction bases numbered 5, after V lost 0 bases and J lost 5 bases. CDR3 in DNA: TGTGCCAGCAGCTTGGATGGCGGGGGGGCCGAGACCCAGTACTTC. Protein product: CASSLDGGGAETQYF. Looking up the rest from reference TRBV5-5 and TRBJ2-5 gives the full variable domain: DAGVTQSPTHLIKTRGQQVTLRCSPISGHKSVSWYQQVLGQGPQFIFQYYEKEERGRGNFPDRFSARQFPNYSSELNVNALLLGDSALYLCASSLDGGGAETQYFGPGTRLLVL.

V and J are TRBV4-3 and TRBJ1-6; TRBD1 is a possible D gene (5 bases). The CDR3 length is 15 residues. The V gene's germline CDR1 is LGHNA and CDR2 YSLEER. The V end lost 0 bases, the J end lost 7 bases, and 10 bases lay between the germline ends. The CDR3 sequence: CASSQDPNRNSPLHF. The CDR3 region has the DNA TGCGCCAGCAGCCAAGATCCGAACAGGAATTCACCCCTCCACTTT.

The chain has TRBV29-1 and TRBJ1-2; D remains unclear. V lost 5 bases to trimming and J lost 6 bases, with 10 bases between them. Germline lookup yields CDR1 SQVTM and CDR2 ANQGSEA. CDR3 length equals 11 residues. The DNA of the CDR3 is TGCAGCGTTCCCCGGGAACATGGCTACACCTTC. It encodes CSVPREHGYTF.

The DNA for the CDR3 is TGTGCCAGCAGTCTGGTGACGGGTGGCTACACCTTC. This gives the protein CASSLVTGGYTF. This sequence joins TRBV5-4 and TRBJ1-2; D ambiguous. Trimming left V 5 bases short and J 7 bases short, with 12 bases between. The CDR3 spans 12 residues. The germline V gene has CDR1 SGHNT and CDR2 YYREEE (reference sequence).

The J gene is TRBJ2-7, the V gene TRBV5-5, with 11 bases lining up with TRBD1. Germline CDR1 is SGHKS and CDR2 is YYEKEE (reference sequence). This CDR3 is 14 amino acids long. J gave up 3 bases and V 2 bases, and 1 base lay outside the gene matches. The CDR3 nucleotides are TGTGCCAGCAGCTTTGGGACAGGGGGCTACGAGCAGTACTTC. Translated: CASSFGTGGYEQYF. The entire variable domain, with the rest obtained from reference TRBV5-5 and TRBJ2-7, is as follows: DAGVTQSPTHLIKTRGQQVTLRCSPISGHKSVSWYQQVLGQGPQFIFQYYEKEERGRGNFPDRFSARQFPNYSSELNVNALLLGDSALYLCASSFGTGGYEQYFGPGTRLTVT.

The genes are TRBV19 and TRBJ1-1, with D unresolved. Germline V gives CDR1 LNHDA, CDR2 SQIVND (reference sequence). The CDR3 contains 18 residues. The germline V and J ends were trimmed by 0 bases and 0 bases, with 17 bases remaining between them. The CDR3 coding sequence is TGTGCCAGTAGTATAGAAGCAGGAAGAACCTTCATGAACACTGAAGCTTTCTTT. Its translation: CASSIEAGRTFMNTEAFF.

CDR3 region: CASSYLSGSNYGYTF. CDR3 nucleotide sequence: TGTGCCAGCAGTTACCTTTCGGGGAGTAACTATGGCTACACCTTC. The chain links TRBV6-5 to TRBJ1-2; D unclear. The CDR3 is made up of 15 amino acids. CDR1 is MNHEY and CDR2 is SVGAGI in the germline V gene. The V and J ends lost 2 bases and 1 base respectively, with 11 bases between them.

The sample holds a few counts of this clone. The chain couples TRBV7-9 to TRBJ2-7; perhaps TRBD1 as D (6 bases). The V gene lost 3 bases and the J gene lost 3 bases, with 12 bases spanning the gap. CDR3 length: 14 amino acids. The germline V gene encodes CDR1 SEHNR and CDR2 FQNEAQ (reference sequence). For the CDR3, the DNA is TGTGCCAGCAGCTTCCAGGACAGACACTACGAGCAGTACTTC. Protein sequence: CASSFQDRHYEQYF.

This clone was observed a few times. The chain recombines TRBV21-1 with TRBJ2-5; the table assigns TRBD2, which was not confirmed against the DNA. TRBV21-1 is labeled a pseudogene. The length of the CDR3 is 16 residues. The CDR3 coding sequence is TGTGCCAGCAGCTTTACACTAGCGGGAGGTGAAGAGACCCAGTACTTC. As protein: CASSFTLAGGEETQYF.

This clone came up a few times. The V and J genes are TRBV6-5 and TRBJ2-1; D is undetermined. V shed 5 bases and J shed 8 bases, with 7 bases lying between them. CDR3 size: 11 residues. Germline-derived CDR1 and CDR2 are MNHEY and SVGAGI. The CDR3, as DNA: TGTGCCAGCAGTGTCGCGGATGAGCAGTTCTTC. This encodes CASSVADEQFF.

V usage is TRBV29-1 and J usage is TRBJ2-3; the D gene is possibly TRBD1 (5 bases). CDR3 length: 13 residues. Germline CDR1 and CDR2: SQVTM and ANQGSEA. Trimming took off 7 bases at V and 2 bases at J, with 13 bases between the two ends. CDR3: CSAQDIYTDTQYF. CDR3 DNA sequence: TGCAGCGCACAGGACATTTACACAGATACGCAGTATTTT.

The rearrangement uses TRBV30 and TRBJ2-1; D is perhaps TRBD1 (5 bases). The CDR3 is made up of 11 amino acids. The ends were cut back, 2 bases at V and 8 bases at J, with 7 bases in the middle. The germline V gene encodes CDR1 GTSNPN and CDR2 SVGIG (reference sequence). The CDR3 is CAWSSQDEQFF. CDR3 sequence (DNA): TGTGCCTGGAGTTCACAGGATGAGCAGTTCTTC.

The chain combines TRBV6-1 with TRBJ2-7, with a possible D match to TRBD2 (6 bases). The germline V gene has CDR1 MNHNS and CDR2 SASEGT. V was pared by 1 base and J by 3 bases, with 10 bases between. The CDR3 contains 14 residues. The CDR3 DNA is TGTGCCAGCAGTGAAGGCGGGGCCAACTACGAGCAGTACTTC. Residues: CASSEGGANYEQYF.